These T cell receptor beta chains were read from a single sample in a study of cytomegalovirus exposure and HLA in healthy donors. Profiling relied on immunoSEQ multiplex PCR, and the TCRdb table lists in-frame clones only, not all of them. The sample has around 100,000 clones, 74% seen once; the top ten hold roughly 2.7%. What was sequenced was PBMCs. All receptors derive from a man aged 50-60 years in good health and CMV-seropositive. Each CDR3 is given with its conserved first and last residue. The D gene is left open where the match is weak. Clone size is given for some rows only: seen once, a few or many times, or a class if the clone is expanded.

NA,TRBJ1-3,few,TRBV7-3,CASSPYGGGNTIYF,TGTGCCAGCAGCCCTTACGGGGGTGGAAACACCATATATTTT
NA,TRBJ2-7,NA,TRBV5-1,CASSLAWGAYEQYF,TGCGCCAGCAGCTTGGCCTGGGGCGCCTACGAGCAGTACTTC
TRBD1,TRBJ2-7,NA,TRBV28,CASSSIGGWASRGYRNEQYF,TGTGCCAGCAGTTCTATTGGTGGGTGGGCGAGCAGGGGGTATCGGAACGAGCAGTACTTC
TRBD2,TRBJ2-2,NA,TRBV2,CASSEERGWAGELFF,TGTGCCAGCAGTGAAGAGCGGGGGTGGGCCGGGGAGCTGTTTTTT
NA,TRBJ2-5,NA,TRBV25-1,CASSEWSNGETQYF,TGTGCCAGCAGTGAATGGTCCAACGGGGAGACCCAGTACTTC
TRBD1,TRBJ1-1,NA,TRBV5-4,CASSIDRASGTEAFF,TGTGCCAGCAGCATAGACAGGGCTTCGGGCACTGAAGCTTTCTTT
NA,TRBJ1-1,NA,TRBV11-2,CASSPPARDVAFF,TGTGCCAGCAGTCCCCCTGCCAGGGATGTAGCTTTCTTT
TRBD1,TRBJ2-1,NA,TRBV5-4,CASSRDRAYYNEQFF,TGTGCCAGCAGCCGGGACAGGGCCTACTACAATGAGCAGTTCTTC
TRBD2,TRBJ2-7,few,TRBV2,CASSRTSGEQYF,TGTGCCAGCAGCCGGACTAGCGGCGAGCAGTACTTC
TRBD2,TRBJ2-5,NA,TRBV11-3,CASSLGGAGGAETQYF,TGTGCCAGCAGCTTAGGAGGGGCGGGGGGCGCGGAGACCCAGTACTTC
TRBD2,TRBJ2-7,NA,TRBV10-3,CAISESVIAGGPGEQYF,TGTGCCATCAGTGAGTCGGTAATAGCGGGAGGGCCGGGTGAGCAGTACTTC
TRBD2,TRBJ2-7,NA,TRBV19,CASSLSGNAYEQYF,TGTGCCAGTAGTCTAAGCGGGAATGCCTACGAGCAGTACTTC
TRBD1,TRBJ1-2,NA,TRBV5-4,CASSLDRGDGYTF,TGTGCCAGCAGCTTGGACAGGGGGGATGGCTACACCTTC
NA,TRBJ1-3,once,TRBV6-1,CASSEWGEVPGNTIYF,TGTGCCAGCAGTGAATGGGGGGAGGTCCCTGGAAACACCATATATTTT
TRBD1,TRBJ2-1,NA,TRBV6-5,CASSSWGQGANNEQFF,TGTGCCAGCAGTTCCTGGGGACAGGGGGCCAACAATGAGCAGTTCTTC
NA,TRBJ1-5,NA,TRBV5-1,CASSRGGGADQPQHF,TGCGCCAGCAGCCGGGGAGGGGGTGCGGATCAGCCCCAGCATTTT
TRBD1,TRBJ2-1,once,TRBV7-2,CASSRDREYNEQFF,TGTGCCAGCAGCCGGGACAGGGAGTACAATGAGCAGTTCTTC
TRBD1,TRBJ2-7,few,TRBV9,CASSVGSGTGVYEQYF,TGTGCCAGCAGCGTAGGGTCCGGGACAGGGGTCTACGAGCAGTACTTC
NA,TRBJ1-1,NA,TRBV5-1,CASSFTRDTEAFF,TGCGCCAGCAGCTTCACACGGGACACTGAAGCTTTCTTT
TRBD1,TRBJ1-1,NA,TRBV5-5,CASSGWTGRETEAFF,TGTGCCAGCAGCGGGTGGACAGGGAGGGAAACTGAAGCTTTCTTT
NA,TRBJ2-1,few,TRBV7-2,CASSPRRQNNEQFF,TGTGCCAGCAGCCCCCGGAGGCAGAACAATGAGCAGTTCTTC
NA,TRBJ2-3,NA,TRBV4-1,CASSLEGTTRADTQYF,TGCGCCAGCAGCCTCGAAGGGACAACCCGGGCGGATACGCAGTATTTT
TRBD1,TRBJ2-1,NA,TRBV7-2,CASSASLGQGASGQFF,TGTGCCAGCAGCGCTAGCCTGGGACAGGGGGCCAGTGGGCAGTTCTTC
NA,TRBJ2-5,NA,TRBV5-1,CASSFSEADPEETQYF,TGCGCCAGCAGCTTTTCCGAAGCGGACCCCGAAGAGACCCAGTACTTC
NA,TRBJ2-1,NA,TRBV6-5,CASSYFGQGYNEQFF,TGTGCCAGCAGTTACTTTGGGCAGGGCTACAATGAGCAGTTCTTC
TRBD1,TRBJ2-3,NA,TRBV7-8,CASSPIKGQGSDTQYF,TGTGCCAGCAGCCCGATCAAGGGACAGGGATCAGATACGCAGTATTTT
TRBD2,TRBJ2-3,NA,TRBV7-3,CASSLNSGASTDTQYF,TGTGCCAGCAGCCTGAATAGCGGGGCCAGCACAGATACGCAGTATTTT
TRBD1,TRBJ1-4,NA,TRBV5-1,CASSLSLQGRNSDNEKLFF,TGCGCCAGCAGCTTGAGTCTACAGGGGCGCAACTCCGACAATGAAAAACTGTTTTTT
NA,TRBJ1-4,NA,TRBV5-1,CASSLGVAGNEKLFF,TGCGCCAGCAGCTTGGGTGTGGCAGGGAATGAAAAACTGTTTTTT
TRBD1,TRBJ2-3,NA,TRBV5-1,CASSGGTGGQGDTQYF,TGCGCCAGCAGCGGGGGGACAGGAGGGCAGGGAGATACGCAGTATTTT
NA,TRBJ1-5,once,TRBV19,CASGMIDGVGGNQPQHF,TGTGCCAGTGGGATGATTGACGGAGTAGGGGGCAATCAGCCCCAGCATTTT
NA,TRBJ2-2,NA,TRBV6-5,CASRSGGYTGELFF,TGTGCCAGCAGGTCCGGCGGGTACACCGGGGAGCTGTTTTTT
NA,TRBJ2-4,NA,TRBV5-1,CASSFDRSVRAKNIQYF,TGCGCCAGCAGCTTTGATAGATCGGTGAGGGCCAAAAACATTCAGTACTTC
TRBD2,TRBJ2-3,few,TRBV5-5,CASSLRRTSGGTSTDTQYF,TGTGCCAGCAGCCTAAGGCGGACTAGCGGGGGAACTAGCACAGATACGCAGTATTTT
NA,TRBJ2-1,NA,TRBV5-1,CASSSTGTRSYNEQFF,TGCGCCAGCAGCTCTACCGGGACTCGCTCCTACAATGAGCAGTTCTTC
TRBD1,TRBJ1-2,NA,TRBV2,CASSEFGQGTYGYTF,TGTGCCAGCAGTGAATTCGGACAGGGGACTTATGGCTACACCTTC
NA,TRBJ2-7,NA,TRBV23-1,CASSQFVQGRPYEQYF,TGCGCCAGCAGTCAATTCGTCCAGGGGCGACCCTACGAGCAGTACTTC
TRBD2,TRBJ2-2,few,TRBV7-2,CASSLEAGPGELFF,TGTGCCAGCAGCTTAGAAGCGGGACCCGGGGAGCTGTTTTTT
TRBD2,TRBJ2-2,NA,TRBV10-3,CANSPGTSGSKTGELFF,TGTGCCAATTCCCCCGGGACTAGCGGGAGTAAAACCGGGGAGCTGTTTTTT
NA,TRBJ2-5,NA,TRBV7-9,CASMKEQERIQYF,TGTGCCAGCATGAAGGAACAGGAGAGAATCCAGTACTTC
TRBD1,TRBJ1-2,NA,TRBV29-1,CSVEETGRNMGGYTF,TGCAGCGTTGAAGAGACAGGGCGGAATATGGGCGGCTACACCTTC
NA,TRBJ2-6,once,TRBV4-2,CASSQDPATGSGANVLTF,TGTGCCAGCAGCCAAGATCCGGCGACAGGTTCTGGGGCCAACGTCCTGACTTTC
TRBD1,TRBJ1-2,NA,TRBV10-3,CAISPGQGLVGYTF,TGTGCCATCAGCCCGGGACAGGGTTTGGTCGGCTACACCTTC
NA,TRBJ1-1,NA,TRBV2,CASSEFNREGAFF,TGTGCCAGCAGTGAATTTAACAGGGAGGGCGCTTTCTTT
TRBD2,TRBJ2-1,NA,TRBV7-9,CASSSTGTSGREVYNEQFF,TGTGCCAGCAGCTCTACCGGGACTAGCGGGAGGGAGGTATACAATGAGCAGTTCTTC
NA,TRBJ1-1,NA,TRBV19,CASTAGMNTEAFF,TGTGCCAGTACCGCAGGGATGAACACTGAAGCTTTCTTT
NA,TRBJ2-7,NA,TRBV14,CASSLRYEQYF,TGTGCCAGCAGCCTTCGCTACGAGCAGTACTTC
NA,TRBJ2-7,NA,TRBV7-9,CASSAGGGIVGEQYF,TGTGCCAGCAGCGCCGGGGGAGGTATAGTGGGTGAGCAGTACTTC
NA,TRBJ2-2,NA,TRBV10-1,CASSESTGVGTGELFF,TGCGCCAGCAGTGAGTCGACCGGGGTGGGCACCGGGGAGCTGTTTTTT
NA,TRBJ2-7,NA,TRBV7-3,CASSSQGGDEQYF,TGTGCCAGCAGCTCTCAGGGGGGCGACGAGCAGTACTTC